The sample holds many counts of the clone carrying this TCR beta chain. The data originate from a study of Graves' ophthalmopathy and Graves' hyperthyroidism. Study overall: Researchers obtained peripheral blood at initial diagnosis, before any treatment had begun.

CDR3 regions of TCR beta were amplified from RNA transcripts. Following a first-round RT-PCR that used HTBI primers, a second-round multiplex PCR was carried out. TCRdb called the multiplex PCR reads again in MiXCR, with one record for every CDR3 protein. The sample carries 450,000 or so distinct CDR3 sequences, around an eighth recorded once. The CDR3 is 15 residues long. Looked up from germline, CDR1 is MDHEN and CDR2 is SYDVKM. Losses at the gene ends were 6 bases for V and 2 bases for J; bases not matched to a gene: 6. Ophthalmopathy donors were characterized by moderate-to-severe activity, CAS of at least 3, NOSPECS of at least 4, and duration under 3 months. The study excluded patients with other autoimmune diseases, uncontrolled infections, pregnancy or lactation.

The sample consisted of blood. This TCR was recovered from a woman aged 25 to 39 with Graves' ophthalmopathy. This chain links TRBV28 with TRBJ2-5, with 10 bases that match TRBD1. The CDR3 loop reads CASRTGGVNQETQYF. CDR3 coding DNA: TGTGCCAGCAGGACAGGGGGCGTTAATCAAGAGACCCAGTACTTC.